This T cell receptor (beta chain) came from a study of early stage breast cancer tumors. Across the study: Each sample averaged approximately 9.8-fold read coverage.

Germline assignment: CDR1 WNHNN and CDR2 SYGVQD (reference sequence). Trimming took off 6 bases at V and 3 bases at J, with 5 bases between the two ends. This CDR3 region has 12 residues. This clone showed up just a few times. The data were produced by immunoSEQ multiplex PCR, yet TCRdb's version contains in-frame clones alone and is incomplete. In the table there are around 78,000 clones, around 85% of which are singletons. The sequence was obtained from a person between 60 and 69 years old with breast cancer. The chain is built from TRBV10-1 and TRBJ2-2; no clear D. The material sequenced was blood. The CDR3 bases are TGCGCCAGCAGGGGGTACACCGGGGAGCTGTTTTTT. Protein sequence: CASRGYTGELFF.